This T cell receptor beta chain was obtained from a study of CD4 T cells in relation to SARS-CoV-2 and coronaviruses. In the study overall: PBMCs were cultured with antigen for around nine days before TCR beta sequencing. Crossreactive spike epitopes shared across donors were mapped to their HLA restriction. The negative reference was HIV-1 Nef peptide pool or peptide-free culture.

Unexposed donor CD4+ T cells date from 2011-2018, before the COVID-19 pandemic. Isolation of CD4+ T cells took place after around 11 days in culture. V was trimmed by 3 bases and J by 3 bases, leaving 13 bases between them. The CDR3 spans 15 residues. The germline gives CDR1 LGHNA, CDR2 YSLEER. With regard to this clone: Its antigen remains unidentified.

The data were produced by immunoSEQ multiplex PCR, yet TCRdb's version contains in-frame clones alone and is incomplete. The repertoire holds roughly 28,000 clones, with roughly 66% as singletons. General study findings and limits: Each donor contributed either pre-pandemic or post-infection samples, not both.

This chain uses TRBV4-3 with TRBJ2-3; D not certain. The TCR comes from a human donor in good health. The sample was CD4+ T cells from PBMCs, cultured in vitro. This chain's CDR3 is CASSQHTTGTDTQYF. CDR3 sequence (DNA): TGCGCCAGCAGCCAGCACACGACCGGGACAGATACGCAGTATTTT.